This TCR beta chain was captured by sequencing in a study of T cell changes during pregnancy in multiple sclerosis (dated by TCRdb to about 2019). A note on the overall study: Changes in the T cell repertoire over the course of pregnancy were examined in this study in women with multiple sclerosis.

The protocol used for the library was the immunoSEQ multiplex PCR assay. TCRdb limited this immuneACCESS table to in-frame rearrangements with V and J called. A share of clones is missing; checked studies link under half to unresolved V genes, and the rest is unexplained. Present in this sample are approximately 96,000 clones, roughly nine tenths of which were seen just once. Roughly 2.3% of the sample lies in the top ten. A remark on this clone: Its antigen remains unidentified. Within one base of it there is no much larger clone, and no base qualities were kept.

The cysteine opens and the phenylalanine closes a CDR3 of 16 amino acids. Just CDR3 DNA is preserved here, 48 bases in frame from base 1. Looking up the germline V gene yields CDR1 MDHEN and CDR2 SYDVKM. Ends trimmed: V by 4 bases, J by 3 bases; bases unmatched to a gene: 11. The sequences come from peripheral blood, collected after pregnancy. The chain employs TRBV28 and TRBJ1-1; 7 of the junction bases match TRBD1. The receptor's source is a female donor in good health, enrolled as a control in a pregnancy study. The CDR3 loop reads CASSSLGTETHTEAFF. The sequence in DNA is TGTGCCAGCAGTTCCCTAGGGACAGAAACCCACACTGAAGCTTTCTTT.